Listed below are T cell receptor beta chains from one sample, sequenced in a study of blood T cell repertoires in COVID-19. Here immunoSEQ multiplex PCR was the method, and the copy in TCRdb shows in-frame clones only, minus some. The sample includes approximately 88,000 clones, 70% to 90% of them seen just once. Specimen: peripheral blood. The receptors shown here come from a woman aged 70-85 years with acute or convalescent COVID-19. Each CDR3 is given with its conserved first and last residue. A D gene is named only where the DNA matches it firmly. A clone size is listed for some rows: how often the clone was seen (once, few, many), or a class if it is expanded.

j_call: TRBJ1-3
cdr3_length: 16
clone_size: NA
d_call: TRBD1
v_call: TRBV5-1
cdr3_nt: TGCGCCAGCAGCCCGGACAGGGGGTTGGTTGGAAACACCATATATTTT
cdr3_aa: CASSPDRGLVGNTIYF

j_call: TRBJ2-2
cdr3_length: 18
clone_size: NA
d_call: TRBD2
v_call: TRBV24-1
cdr3_nt: TGTGCCACCAGTGATTCCCAAAACGGGGGGGCTTACACCGGGGAGCTGTTTTTT
cdr3_aa: CATSDSQNGGAYTGELFF

j_call: TRBJ1-1
cdr3_length: 12
clone_size: few
d_call: NA
v_call: TRBV3-1/TRBV3-2
cdr3_nt: TGTGCCAGCAGCCAAGGGGGGCTTGAAGCTTTCTTT
cdr3_aa: CASSQGGLEAFF

j_call: TRBJ1-3
cdr3_length: 16
clone_size: few
d_call: TRBD1
v_call: TRBV7-8
cdr3_nt: TGTGCCAGCAGCTTAGTAGGGACAGGCGGGGTAAACACCATATATTTT
cdr3_aa: CASSLVGTGGVNTIYF

j_call: TRBJ2-1
cdr3_length: 16
clone_size: NA
d_call: TRBD1
v_call: TRBV25-1
cdr3_nt: TGTGCCAGCAGTGACCTGAGGGGGCGCTCCTACAATGAGCAGTTCTTC
cdr3_aa: CASSDLRGRSYNEQFF

j_call: TRBJ1-2
cdr3_length: 15
clone_size: NA
d_call: TRBD1
v_call: TRBV19
cdr3_nt: TGTGCCAGTAGTACCTCGACAGGGACCGGGTATGGCTACACCTTC
cdr3_aa: CASSTSTGTGYGYTF

j_call: TRBJ1-2
cdr3_length: 13
clone_size: few
d_call: NA
v_call: TRBV6-5
cdr3_nt: TGTGCCAGCAGTTCAAACGGGGTTTATGGCTACACCTTC
cdr3_aa: CASSSNGVYGYTF

j_call: TRBJ2-3
cdr3_length: 14
clone_size: NA
d_call: NA
v_call: TRBV7-2
cdr3_nt: TGTGCCAGCAGCTTTACGGGAGCCCCAGATACGCAGTATTTT
cdr3_aa: CASSFTGAPDTQYF

j_call: TRBJ1-2
cdr3_length: 12
clone_size: NA
d_call: TRBD1
v_call: TRBV5-1
cdr3_nt: TGCGCCAGCAGCGGACAGGGTTTAGAGTACACCTTC
cdr3_aa: CASSGQGLEYTF

j_call: TRBJ1-1
cdr3_length: 12
clone_size: NA
d_call: NA
v_call: TRBV11-3
cdr3_nt: TGTGCCAGCAGCTTAGATATGGGAGGAGCTTTCTTT
cdr3_aa: CASSLDMGGAFF

j_call: TRBJ2-1
cdr3_length: 15
clone_size: few
d_call: TRBD2
v_call: TRBV6-5
cdr3_nt: TGTGCCAGCAGCCGAACTAGCGGGAGGGTGGATGAGCAGTTCTTC
cdr3_aa: CASSRTSGRVDEQFF

j_call: TRBJ2-5
cdr3_length: 16
clone_size: NA
d_call: TRBD1
v_call: TRBV27
cdr3_nt: TGTGCCAGCAGTGTCTCCGGGACAGGGGTAGCAGAGACCCAGTACTTC
cdr3_aa: CASSVSGTGVAETQYF

j_call: TRBJ1-1
cdr3_length: 13
clone_size: few
d_call: NA
v_call: TRBV28
cdr3_nt: TGTGCCAGCACCGACACCAGCGGGACTGAAGCTTTCTTT
cdr3_aa: CASTDTSGTEAFF

j_call: TRBJ2-3
cdr3_length: 16
clone_size: NA
d_call: TRBD1
v_call: TRBV5-1
cdr3_nt: TGCGCCAGCAGCTTGGCAGAGGGGGCTAACACAGATACGCAGTATTTT
cdr3_aa: CASSLAEGANTDTQYF

j_call: TRBJ1-2
cdr3_length: 17
clone_size: NA
d_call: TRBD1
v_call: TRBV4-1
cdr3_nt: TGCGCCAGCAGCCTAGGGACAGGGAGCTCCGTCACTTATGGCTACACCTTC
cdr3_aa: CASSLGTGSSVTYGYTF

j_call: TRBJ1-1
cdr3_length: 15
clone_size: NA
d_call: NA
v_call: TRBV3-1/TRBV3-2
cdr3_nt: TGTGCCAGCAGCCTTCGTTCCGGACAGAAACTTCAAGCTTTCTTT
cdr3_aa: CASSLRSGQKLQAFF

j_call: TRBJ1-6
cdr3_length: 16
clone_size: few
d_call: NA
v_call: TRBV4-1
cdr3_nt: TGCGCCAGCAGCCAAGATCTGTCGGGGAGTTATTCACCCCTCCACTTT
cdr3_aa: CASSQDLSGSYSPLHF

j_call: TRBJ2-2
cdr3_length: 13
clone_size: NA
d_call: TRBD2
v_call: TRBV2
cdr3_nt: TGTGCCAGCGGGACTAGCGGCACCGGGGAGCTGTTTTTT
cdr3_aa: CASGTSGTGELFF

j_call: TRBJ2-1
cdr3_length: 16
clone_size: NA
d_call: NA
v_call: TRBV4-1
cdr3_nt: TGCGCCAGCAGCCAAGATGGAGGGGCTGCCTACAATGAGCAGTTCTTC
cdr3_aa: CASSQDGGAAYNEQFF

j_call: TRBJ2-1
cdr3_length: 14
clone_size: NA
d_call: TRBD2
v_call: TRBV24-1
cdr3_nt: TGTGCCACCAGCCTAGCGGGAGGGCCGCGGGAGCAGTTCTTC
cdr3_aa: CATSLAGGPREQFF

j_call: TRBJ2-1
cdr3_length: 17
clone_size: NA
d_call: TRBD2
v_call: TRBV7-6
cdr3_nt: TGTGCCAGCAGCCACCCCAGCGGGGGTCGGTCCTACAATGAGCAGTTCTTC
cdr3_aa: CASSHPSGGRSYNEQFF

j_call: TRBJ2-1
cdr3_length: 17
clone_size: NA
d_call: TRBD2
v_call: TRBV3-1/TRBV3-2
cdr3_nt: TGTGCCAGCAGCCAAGGTCGGCTAGCGGGGGATTACAATGAGCAGTTCTTC
cdr3_aa: CASSQGRLAGDYNEQFF

j_call: TRBJ2-2
cdr3_length: 16
clone_size: NA
d_call: NA
v_call: TRBV24-1
cdr3_nt: TGTGCCACCAGTGATTACAGGATCCGGGACACCGGGGAGCTGTTTTTT
cdr3_aa: CATSDYRIRDTGELFF

j_call: TRBJ2-3
cdr3_length: 17
clone_size: NA
d_call: TRBD2
v_call: TRBV5-6
cdr3_nt: TGTGCCAGCAGCCCCCTCGGCCTAGCGGGAGCCACAGATACGCAGTATTTT
cdr3_aa: CASSPLGLAGATDTQYF

j_call: TRBJ2-5
cdr3_length: 16
clone_size: NA
d_call: TRBD1
v_call: TRBV29-1
cdr3_nt: TGCAGCGTCACGACCCAGGGTACAGGGGGCCGAGAGACCCAGTACTTC
cdr3_aa: CSVTTQGTGGRETQYF

j_call: TRBJ2-5
cdr3_length: 15
clone_size: NA
d_call: NA
v_call: TRBV27
cdr3_nt: TGTGCCAGCAGTCCCGGGTCCGGGATAGGGGAGACCCAGTACTTC
cdr3_aa: CASSPGSGIGETQYF

j_call: TRBJ2-1
cdr3_length: 16
clone_size: few
d_call: TRBD2
v_call: TRBV7-9
cdr3_nt: TGTGCCAGCAGCTTCTTAGGGACTAGTGGGTACAATGAGCAGTTCTTC
cdr3_aa: CASSFLGTSGYNEQFF

j_call: TRBJ2-2
cdr3_length: 15
clone_size: NA
d_call: NA
v_call: TRBV21-1
cdr3_nt: TGTGCCAGCAGCCGGGGACAGGGAGACACCGGGGAGCTGTTTTTT
cdr3_aa: CASSRGQGDTGELFF

j_call: TRBJ2-3
cdr3_length: 16
clone_size: once
d_call: NA
v_call: TRBV15
cdr3_nt: TGTGCCACCAGCCCTGGAGGGAGACGGAGCACAGATACGCAGTATTTT
cdr3_aa: CATSPGGRRSTDTQYF

j_call: TRBJ1-1
cdr3_length: 12
clone_size: NA
d_call: TRBD1
v_call: TRBV10-1
cdr3_nt: TGCGCCAGCAGTGGGGCAGGGGGCGAAGCTTTCTTT
cdr3_aa: CASSGAGGEAFF

j_call: TRBJ2-5
cdr3_length: 12
clone_size: NA
d_call: NA
v_call: TRBV30
cdr3_nt: TGTGCCTGGAGTGTCCAATTTGGCCCCAAGTACTTC
cdr3_aa: CAWSVQFGPKYF

j_call: TRBJ1-6
cdr3_length: 16
clone_size: NA
d_call: NA
v_call: TRBV5-1
cdr3_nt: TGCGCCAGCAGCTTGGAAGGGGGGGCTTCTAATTCACCCCTCCACTTT
cdr3_aa: CASSLEGGASNSPLHF

j_call: TRBJ2-1
cdr3_length: 13
clone_size: NA
d_call: NA
v_call: TRBV12-1
cdr3_nt: TGTGCCAGCAGCCCCTCGGTGGTGGCGGCTCAGTTCTTC
cdr3_aa: CASSPSVVAAQFF

j_call: TRBJ1-2
cdr3_length: 13
clone_size: NA
d_call: NA
v_call: TRBV4-3
cdr3_nt: TGCGCCAGCAGTCAACAGGGAAACTATGGCTACACCTTC
cdr3_aa: CASSQQGNYGYTF

j_call: TRBJ1-1
cdr3_length: 13
clone_size: once
d_call: NA
v_call: TRBV2
cdr3_nt: TGTGCCAGCAAACGAGACAGACACACTGAAGCTTTCTTT
cdr3_aa: CASKRDRHTEAFF

j_call: TRBJ2-2
cdr3_length: 14
clone_size: NA
d_call: TRBD2
v_call: TRBV10-3
cdr3_nt: TGTGCCACCTCTAGCGGGGGGTACACCGGGGAGCTGTTTTTT
cdr3_aa: CATSSGGYTGELFF

j_call: TRBJ1-2
cdr3_length: 15
clone_size: NA
d_call: NA
v_call: TRBV19
cdr3_nt: TGTGCCAGTATAGGTGGCTCTCTTAGCGGCTATGGCTACACCTTC
cdr3_aa: CASIGGSLSGYGYTF

j_call: TRBJ1-6
cdr3_length: 18
clone_size: NA
d_call: TRBD1
v_call: TRBV5-4
cdr3_nt: TGTGCCAGCAGCTCCGGACAGGGACGCGCCTCCTATAATTCACCCCTCCACTTT
cdr3_aa: CASSSGQGRASYNSPLHF

j_call: TRBJ1-1
cdr3_length: 16
clone_size: few
d_call: NA
v_call: TRBV30
cdr3_nt: TGTGCCTGGAGTTTCATCGGACGGGGAAGGAACACTGAAGCTTTCTTT
cdr3_aa: CAWSFIGRGRNTEAFF

j_call: TRBJ1-1
cdr3_length: 15
clone_size: NA
d_call: TRBD1
v_call: TRBV6-5
cdr3_nt: TGTGCCAGCAAGTCGCGAGGGGGCTCAAACACTGAAGCTTTCTTT
cdr3_aa: CASKSRGGSNTEAFF

j_call: TRBJ2-1
cdr3_length: 15
clone_size: NA
d_call: TRBD2
v_call: TRBV11-2
cdr3_nt: TGTGCCAGCAGCTTGGGACTAGCGTCCTACAATGAGCAGTTCTTC
cdr3_aa: CASSLGLASYNEQFF

j_call: TRBJ1-1
cdr3_length: 13
clone_size: NA
d_call: NA
v_call: TRBV20-1
cdr3_nt: TGCAGTGCTAGTTGGGAGGGGAATTTAGGAGCTTTCTTT
cdr3_aa: CSASWEGNLGAFF

j_call: TRBJ2-5
cdr3_length: 13
clone_size: NA
d_call: NA
v_call: TRBV6-2/TRBV6-3
cdr3_nt: TGTGCCAGCAGTAGCAGGGTGGAAGAGACCCAGTACTTC
cdr3_aa: CASSSRVEETQYF

j_call: TRBJ1-2
cdr3_length: 14
clone_size: NA
d_call: TRBD1
v_call: TRBV6-5
cdr3_nt: TGTGCCAGCACCTTGGACAGGGGGAACTATGGCTACACCTTC
cdr3_aa: CASTLDRGNYGYTF

j_call: TRBJ2-3
cdr3_length: 16
clone_size: NA
d_call: TRBD2
v_call: TRBV28
cdr3_nt: TGTGCCAGCACCACTACTAGCGGTTCAGTTTCAGATACGCAGTATTTT
cdr3_aa: CASTTTSGSVSDTQYF

j_call: TRBJ1-3
cdr3_length: 16
clone_size: NA
d_call: NA
v_call: TRBV5-4
cdr3_nt: TGTGCCAGCAGCTTGGGGCAGGCCAGCTCTGGAAACACCATATATTTT
cdr3_aa: CASSLGQASSGNTIYF

j_call: TRBJ1-2
cdr3_length: 15
clone_size: NA
d_call: TRBD1
v_call: TRBV5-1
cdr3_nt: TGCGCCAGCAGCTTGGGGACAGGGTTAGTTAACGGCTACACCTTC
cdr3_aa: CASSLGTGLVNGYTF

j_call: TRBJ2-1
cdr3_length: 14
clone_size: NA
d_call: TRBD2
v_call: TRBV3-1/TRBV3-2
cdr3_nt: TGTGCCAGCAGAGGACTAGCGGGAGGAGGGGAGCAGTTCTTC
cdr3_aa: CASRGLAGGGEQFF

j_call: TRBJ2-1
cdr3_length: 16
clone_size: NA
d_call: TRBD2
v_call: TRBV19
cdr3_nt: TGTGCCAGTAGTATCGTGAAACTAGCGAGGTTAAATGAGCAGTTCTTC
cdr3_aa: CASSIVKLARLNEQFF

j_call: TRBJ2-5
cdr3_length: 15
clone_size: NA
d_call: TRBD2
v_call: TRBV7-9
cdr3_nt: TGTGCCAGCAGCTTAAGCGGGACCAAGCAAGAGACCCAGTACTTC
cdr3_aa: CASSLSGTKQETQYF

j_call: TRBJ2-2
cdr3_length: 17
clone_size: NA
d_call: TRBD2
v_call: TRBV18
cdr3_nt: TGTGCCAGCTCACCACGGGCTGACCTAGCGGGAGCCGGGGAGCTGTTTTTT
cdr3_aa: CASSPRADLAGAGELFF

j_call: TRBJ1-1
cdr3_length: 14
clone_size: NA
d_call: NA
v_call: TRBV9
cdr3_nt: TGTGCCAGCAGCGAGGCCGTCCCGGAGACTGAAGCTTTCTTT
cdr3_aa: CASSEAVPETEAFF

j_call: TRBJ1-4
cdr3_length: 14
clone_size: NA
d_call: NA
v_call: TRBV3-1/TRBV3-2
cdr3_nt: TGTGCCAGCAGTCCAGGAGGGGCTAATGAAAAACTGTTTTTT
cdr3_aa: CASSPGGANEKLFF

j_call: TRBJ1-2
cdr3_length: 15
clone_size: few
d_call: NA
v_call: TRBV7-2
cdr3_nt: TGTGCCAGCAGCTTAGATCGAACAGGTCTCTATGGCTACACCTTC
cdr3_aa: CASSLDRTGLYGYTF

j_call: TRBJ2-3
cdr3_length: 15
clone_size: NA
d_call: NA
v_call: TRBV5-6
cdr3_nt: TGTGCCAGCAGTCTGAGTGGAGGGAGACCAGATACGCAGTATTTT
cdr3_aa: CASSLSGGRPDTQYF